The clone carrying this TCR beta chain was picked up many times. These data originate in a study of glioma-infiltrating T cells. TCR alpha and beta CDR3 regions were amplified from RNA using iRepertoire nested multiplex PCR. TCRdb re-called the multiplex PCR reads with MiXCR, one entry per CDR3 protein. The sample consists of around 99,000 distinct CDR3 sequences, less than 30% of them appearing once. Sequencing input: glioma tissue, nonneoplastic brain tissue, or PBMCs (not recorded which). This sequence was found in a human donor with low-grade glioma or glioblastoma, undergoing nonglioma brain surgery, or in good health (not recorded which).

CDR3 in amino acids: CASSLRENTIYF. The CDR3 bases are TGTGCCAGCAGCTTAAGGGAAAACACCATATATTTT. The gene calls are TRBV13 and TRBJ1-3; D remains ambiguous. CDR1 and CDR2 (germline): PRHDT, FYEKMQ (reference sequence). The V and J ends lost 2 bases and 6 bases respectively, with 5 bases between them. The CDR3 loop spans 12 amino acids.